This TCR beta chain was sequenced in a study of CD8 T cells in ankylosing spondylitis. There are 16 residues in the CDR3. Germline-derived CDR1 and CDR2 are DFQATT and SNEGSKA (reference sequence). Concerning this clonotype itself: Its antigen is as yet unknown. Compared with germline, one end of the junction differs, possibly owing to a read error.

Whole-study results and caveats: Disease-associated clones were CD8+ and fairly uncommon in peripheral blood. Ankylosing spondylitis blood seemed to carry a telltale TCR beta motif made of several highly homologous variants. From matched ankylosing spondylitis synovial fluid, disease-linked clones were reportedly recovered at significantly enriched levels.

Quantitative molecular-barcoded 5'-RACE generated the TCR beta libraries. MiXCR, applied by TCRdb to the 5' RACE reads, yields one record per CDR3 protein. The data hold about 440,000 distinct CDR3 sequences, with 15% to 20% observed a single time. V is TRBV20-1 and J is TRBJ1-2; D might be TRBD1 (6 bases). The clonotype comes from a male donor with ankylosing spondylitis. The sequenced sample consisted of blood, either unsorted or a sorted T cell fraction (not recorded which). CDR3 sequence reads: CCARGVVEGGNYGYTF. As DNA, the CDR3 is TGCTGTGCTAGAGGTGTGGTCGAGGGGGGCAACTATGGCTACACCTTC.